The T cell receptor beta chain under discussion was sequenced for a study of PD-1 blockade in classical Hodgkin lymphoma. Turning to the study itself: Every 2 weeks, patients got 3 mg/kg intravenous nivolumab.

TCRdb's copy holds only in-frame clones and misses some; the assay was immunoSEQ multiplex PCR. The sample holds approximately 49,000 clones, more than 75% seen once. Comments on this clone: Its antigen is still unknown.

V was shortened by 2 bases and J by 5 bases, with 13 bases between the two germline ends. CDR1 and CDR2 from the germline V gene are SGHNT and YENEEA. The CDR3 contains 14 residues. Time point meaning: cycle 4 day 1 (C4D1), after 6 weeks of nivolumab. With no exception, relapse followed autologous stem cell transplantation in all patients, and brentuximab vedotin exposure varied. Findings and caveats of the study: Baseline TCR diversity was reportedly lower in newly diagnosed patients than healthy donors. Repertoire differences have undefined causes, possibly disease activity or prior therapy.

The sequence derives from a human donor with classical Hodgkin lymphoma. The material sequenced was peripheral blood mononuclear cells (PBMCs), taken before the fourth cycle of nivolumab. The chain joins TRBV11-3 to TRBJ2-7; tentatively, D is TRBD1 or TRBD2 (6 bases each). The CDR3 region has the DNA TGTGCCAGCAGCTTATCACAGGGAGGCAACGAGCAGTACTTC. Translation gives CASSLSQGGNEQYF.